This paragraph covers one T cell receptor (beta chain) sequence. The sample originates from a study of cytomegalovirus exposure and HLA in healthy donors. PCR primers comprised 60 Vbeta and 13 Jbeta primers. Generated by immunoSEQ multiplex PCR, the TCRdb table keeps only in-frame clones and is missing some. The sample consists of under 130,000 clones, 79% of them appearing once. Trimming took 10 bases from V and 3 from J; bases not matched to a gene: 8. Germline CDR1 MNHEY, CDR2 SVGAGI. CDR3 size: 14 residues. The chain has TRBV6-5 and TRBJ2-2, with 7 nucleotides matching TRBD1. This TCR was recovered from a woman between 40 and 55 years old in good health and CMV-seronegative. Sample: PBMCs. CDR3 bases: TGTGCCACCGTTCGGACAGGCTACACCGGGGAGCTGTTTTTT. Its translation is CATVRTGYTGELFF.